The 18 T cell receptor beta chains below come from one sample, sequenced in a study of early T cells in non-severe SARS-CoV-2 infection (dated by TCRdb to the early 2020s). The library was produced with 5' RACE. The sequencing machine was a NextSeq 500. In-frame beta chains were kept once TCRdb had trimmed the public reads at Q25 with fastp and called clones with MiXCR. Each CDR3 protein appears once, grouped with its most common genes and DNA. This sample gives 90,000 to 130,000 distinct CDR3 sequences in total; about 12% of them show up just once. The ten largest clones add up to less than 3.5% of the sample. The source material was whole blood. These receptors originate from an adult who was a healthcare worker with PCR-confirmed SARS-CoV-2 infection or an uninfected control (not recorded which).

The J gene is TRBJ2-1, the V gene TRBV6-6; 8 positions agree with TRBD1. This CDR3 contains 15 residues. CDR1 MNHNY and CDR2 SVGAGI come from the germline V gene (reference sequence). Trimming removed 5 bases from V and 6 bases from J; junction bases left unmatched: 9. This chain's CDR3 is CASSRQGPSSNEQFF. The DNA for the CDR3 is TGTGCCAGCAGTAGACAGGGGCCCTCGAGCAATGAGCAGTTCTTC.

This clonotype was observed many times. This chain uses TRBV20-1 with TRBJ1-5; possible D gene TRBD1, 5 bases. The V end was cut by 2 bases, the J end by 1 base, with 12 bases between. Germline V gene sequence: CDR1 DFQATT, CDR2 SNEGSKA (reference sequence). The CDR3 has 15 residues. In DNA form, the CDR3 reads TGCAGTGCTAGAATGCAGGGAGTAAGCAATCAGCCCCAGCATTTT. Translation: CSARMQGVSNQPQHF.

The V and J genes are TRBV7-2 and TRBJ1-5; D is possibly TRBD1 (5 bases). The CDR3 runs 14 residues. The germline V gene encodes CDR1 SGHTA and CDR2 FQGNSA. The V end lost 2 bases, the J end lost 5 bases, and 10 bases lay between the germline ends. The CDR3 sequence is CASSLQGSDQPQHF. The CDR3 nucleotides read TGTGCCAGCAGCTTACAGGGTTCGGATCAGCCCCAGCATTTT.

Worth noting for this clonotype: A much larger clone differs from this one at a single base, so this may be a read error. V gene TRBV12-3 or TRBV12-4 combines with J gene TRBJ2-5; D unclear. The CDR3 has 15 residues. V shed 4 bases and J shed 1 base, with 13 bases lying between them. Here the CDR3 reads CASSSAQGSQETQYF. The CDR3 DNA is TGTGCCAGCAGTTCAGCGCAAGGGTCCCAAGAGACCCAGTACTTC.

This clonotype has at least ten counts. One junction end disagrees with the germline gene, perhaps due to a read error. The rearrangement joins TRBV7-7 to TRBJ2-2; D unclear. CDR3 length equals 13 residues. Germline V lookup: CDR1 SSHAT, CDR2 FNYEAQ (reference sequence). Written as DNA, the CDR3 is TGTGCTAGCAGTTCTCGACTGTCCGGGGAGCTGTTTTTT. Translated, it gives CASSSRLSGELFF. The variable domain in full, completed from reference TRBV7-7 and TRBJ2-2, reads GAGVSQSPRYKVTKRGQDVTLRCDPISSHATLYWYQQALGQGPEFLTYFNYEAQPDKSGLPSDRFSAERPEGSISTLTIQRTEQRDSAMYRCASSSRLSGELFFGEGSRLTVL.

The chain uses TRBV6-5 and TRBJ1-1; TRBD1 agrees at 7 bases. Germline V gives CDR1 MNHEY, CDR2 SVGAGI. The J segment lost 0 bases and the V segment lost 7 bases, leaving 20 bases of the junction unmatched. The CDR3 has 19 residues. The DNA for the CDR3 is TGTGCCAGCACCTTACCCCCGGGACAGCCAGGGACAGTGAACACTGAAGCTTTCTTT. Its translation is CASTLPPGQPGTVNTEAFF.

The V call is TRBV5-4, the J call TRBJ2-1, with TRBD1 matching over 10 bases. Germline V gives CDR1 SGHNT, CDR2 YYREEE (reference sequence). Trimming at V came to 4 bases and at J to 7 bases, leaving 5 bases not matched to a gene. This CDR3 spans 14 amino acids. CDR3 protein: CASSLRTGGNEQFF. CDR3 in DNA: TGTGCCAGCAGCCTCCGGACAGGGGGAAATGAGCAGTTCTTC.

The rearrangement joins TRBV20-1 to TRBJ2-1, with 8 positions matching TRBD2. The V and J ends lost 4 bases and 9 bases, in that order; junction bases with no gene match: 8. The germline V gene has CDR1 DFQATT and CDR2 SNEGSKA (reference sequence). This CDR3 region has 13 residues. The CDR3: CSAKSGRALEQFF. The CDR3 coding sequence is TGCAGTGCTAAATCCGGGAGGGCCCTTGAGCAGTTCTTC.

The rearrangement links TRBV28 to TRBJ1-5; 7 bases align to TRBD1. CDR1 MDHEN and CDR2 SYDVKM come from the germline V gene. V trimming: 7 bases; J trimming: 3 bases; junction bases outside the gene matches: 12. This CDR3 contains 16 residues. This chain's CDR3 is CASTYPGQLINQPQHF. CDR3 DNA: TGTGCCAGCACATACCCGGGACAGCTTATCAATCAGCCCCAGCATTTT.

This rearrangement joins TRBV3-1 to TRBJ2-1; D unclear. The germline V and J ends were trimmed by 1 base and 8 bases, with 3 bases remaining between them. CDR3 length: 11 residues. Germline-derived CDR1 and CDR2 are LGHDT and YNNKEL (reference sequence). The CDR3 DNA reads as TGTGCCAGCAGCCAAGCCTATGAGCAGTTCTTC. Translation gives CASSQAYEQFF.

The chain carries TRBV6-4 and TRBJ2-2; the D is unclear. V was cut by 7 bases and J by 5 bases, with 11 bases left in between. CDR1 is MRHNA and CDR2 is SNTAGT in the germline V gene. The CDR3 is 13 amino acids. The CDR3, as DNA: TGTGCCAGCAACGGAGATGGGACCGGGGAGCTGTTTTTT. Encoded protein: CASNGDGTGELFF.

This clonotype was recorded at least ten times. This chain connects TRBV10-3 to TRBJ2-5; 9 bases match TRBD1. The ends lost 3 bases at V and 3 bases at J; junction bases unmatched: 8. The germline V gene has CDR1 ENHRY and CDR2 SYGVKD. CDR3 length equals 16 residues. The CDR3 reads CAISDGPGQGKETQYF. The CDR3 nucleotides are TGTGCCATCAGTGATGGTCCTGGACAGGGGAAAGAGACCCAGTACTTC.

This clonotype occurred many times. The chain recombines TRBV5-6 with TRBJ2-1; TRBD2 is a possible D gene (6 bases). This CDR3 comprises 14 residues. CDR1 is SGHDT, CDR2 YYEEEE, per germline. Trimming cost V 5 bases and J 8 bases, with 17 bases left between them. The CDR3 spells CASRPGTRSYEQFF. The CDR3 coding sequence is TGTGCCAGCAGACCCGGGACTCGATCCTATGAGCAGTTCTTC.

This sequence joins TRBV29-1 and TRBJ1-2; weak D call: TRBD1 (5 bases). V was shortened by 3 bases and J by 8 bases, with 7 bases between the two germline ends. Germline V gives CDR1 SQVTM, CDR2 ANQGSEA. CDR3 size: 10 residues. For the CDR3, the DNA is TGCAGCGTTGAGGGGGAAGGCTACACCTTC. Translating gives CSVEGEGYTF.

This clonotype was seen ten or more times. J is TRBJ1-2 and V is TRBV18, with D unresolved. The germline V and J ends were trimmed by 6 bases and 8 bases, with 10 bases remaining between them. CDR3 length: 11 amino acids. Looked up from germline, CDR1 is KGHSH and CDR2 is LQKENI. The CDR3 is CASSPREGYTF. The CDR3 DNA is TGTGCCAGCTCCCCCCGGGAGGGCTACACCTTC.

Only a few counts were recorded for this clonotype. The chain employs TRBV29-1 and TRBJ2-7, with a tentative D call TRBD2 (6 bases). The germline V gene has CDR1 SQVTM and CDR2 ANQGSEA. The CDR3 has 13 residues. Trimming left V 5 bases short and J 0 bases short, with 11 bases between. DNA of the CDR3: TGCAGCGTTAGCCCGGGACTCTCCTACGAGCAGTACTTC. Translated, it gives CSVSPGLSYEQYF.

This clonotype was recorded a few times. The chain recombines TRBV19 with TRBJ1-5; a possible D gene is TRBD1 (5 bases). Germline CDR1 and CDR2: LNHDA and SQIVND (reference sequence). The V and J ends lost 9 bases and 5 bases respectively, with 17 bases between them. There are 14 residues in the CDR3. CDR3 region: CASQDSGRDQPQHF. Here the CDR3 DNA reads TGTGCCAGCCAAGACAGCGGGAGGGATCAGCCCCAGCATTTT.

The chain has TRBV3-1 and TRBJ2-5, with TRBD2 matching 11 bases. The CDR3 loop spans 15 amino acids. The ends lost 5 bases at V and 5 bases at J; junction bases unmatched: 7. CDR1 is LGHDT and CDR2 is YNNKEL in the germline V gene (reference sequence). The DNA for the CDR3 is TGTGCCAGCAGCGGGACTAGCGGTTCTCGGGAGACCCAGTACTTC. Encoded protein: CASSGTSGSRETQYF.